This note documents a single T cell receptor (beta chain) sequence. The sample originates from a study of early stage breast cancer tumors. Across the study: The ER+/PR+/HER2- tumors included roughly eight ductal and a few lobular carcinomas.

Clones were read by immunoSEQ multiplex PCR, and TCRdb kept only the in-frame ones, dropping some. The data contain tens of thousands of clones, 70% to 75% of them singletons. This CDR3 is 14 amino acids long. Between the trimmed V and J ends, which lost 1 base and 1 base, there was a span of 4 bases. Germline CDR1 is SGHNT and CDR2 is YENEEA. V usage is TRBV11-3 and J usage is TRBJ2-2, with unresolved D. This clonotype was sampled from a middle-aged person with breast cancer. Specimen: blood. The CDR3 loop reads CASSLGGNTGELFF. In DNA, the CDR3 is TGTGCCAGCAGCTTAGGTGGGAACACCGGGGAGCTGTTTTTT. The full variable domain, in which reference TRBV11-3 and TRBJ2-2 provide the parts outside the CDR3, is EAGVVQSPRYKIIEKKQPVAFWCNPISGHNTLYWYLQNLGQGPELLIRYENEEAVDDSQLPKDRFSAERLKGVDSTLKIQPAELGDSAVYLCASSLGGNTGELFFGEGSRLTVL.